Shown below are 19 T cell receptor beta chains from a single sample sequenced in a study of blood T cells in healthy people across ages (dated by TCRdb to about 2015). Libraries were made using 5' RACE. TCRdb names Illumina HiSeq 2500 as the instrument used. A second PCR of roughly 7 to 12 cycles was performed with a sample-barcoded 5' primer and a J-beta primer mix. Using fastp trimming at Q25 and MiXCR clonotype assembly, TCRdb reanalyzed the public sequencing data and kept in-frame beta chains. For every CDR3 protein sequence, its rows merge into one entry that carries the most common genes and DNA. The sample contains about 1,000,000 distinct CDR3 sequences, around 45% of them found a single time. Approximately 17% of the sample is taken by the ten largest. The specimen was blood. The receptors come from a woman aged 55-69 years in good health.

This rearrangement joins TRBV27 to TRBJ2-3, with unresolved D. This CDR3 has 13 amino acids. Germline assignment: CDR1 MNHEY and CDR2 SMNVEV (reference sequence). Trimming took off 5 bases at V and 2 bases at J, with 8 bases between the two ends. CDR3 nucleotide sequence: TGTGCCAGCAGTGTACTCCCCACAGATACGCAGTATTTT. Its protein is CASSVLPTDTQYF.

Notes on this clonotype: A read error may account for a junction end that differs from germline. The CDR3 loop reads CANSLDPGLVVYEQFF. Here the CDR3 DNA reads TGCGCCAACAGCTTGGACCCGGGACTAGTTGTCTATGAGCAGTTCTTC. The rearrangement uses TRBV5-1 and TRBJ2-1; 8 nucleotides match TRBD2. The CDR3 loop spans 16 amino acids. CDR1 SGHRS and CDR2 YFSETQ come from the germline V gene.

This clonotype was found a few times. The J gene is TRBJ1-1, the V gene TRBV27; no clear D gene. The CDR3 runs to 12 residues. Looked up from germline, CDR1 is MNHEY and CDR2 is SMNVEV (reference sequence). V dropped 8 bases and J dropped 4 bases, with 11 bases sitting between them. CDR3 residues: CASRGRVTEAFF. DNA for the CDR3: TGTGCCAGCCGCGGGCGGGTCACTGAAGCTTTCTTT.

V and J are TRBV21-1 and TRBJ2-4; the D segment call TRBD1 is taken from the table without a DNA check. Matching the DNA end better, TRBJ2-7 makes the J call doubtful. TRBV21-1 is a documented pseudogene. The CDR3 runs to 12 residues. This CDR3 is CASSKQGCEQYF. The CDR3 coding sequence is TGTGCCAGCAGCAAACAGGGGTGCGAGCAGTACTTC.

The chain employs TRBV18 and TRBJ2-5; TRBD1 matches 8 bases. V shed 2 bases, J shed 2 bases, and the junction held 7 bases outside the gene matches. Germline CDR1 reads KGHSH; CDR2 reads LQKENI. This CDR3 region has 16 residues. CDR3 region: CASSPAGRGPQETQYF. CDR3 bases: TGTGCCAGCTCACCAGCAGGCAGGGGGCCTCAAGAGACCCAGTACTTC.

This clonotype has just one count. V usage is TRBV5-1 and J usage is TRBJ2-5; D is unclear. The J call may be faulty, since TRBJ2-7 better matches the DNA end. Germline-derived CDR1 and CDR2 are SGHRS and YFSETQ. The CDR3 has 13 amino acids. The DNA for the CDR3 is TGCGCCAGCAGCTTGGACAGTCTGGGCGAGCAGTACTTC. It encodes CASSLDSLGEQYF.

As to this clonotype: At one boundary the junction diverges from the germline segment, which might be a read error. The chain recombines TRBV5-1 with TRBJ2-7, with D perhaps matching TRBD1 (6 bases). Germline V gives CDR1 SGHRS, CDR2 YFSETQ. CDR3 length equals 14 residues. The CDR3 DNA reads TGCGCCGGCAGCGCACAGGGTATCGGGAACGAGCAGTACTTC. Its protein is CAGSAQGIGNEQYF.

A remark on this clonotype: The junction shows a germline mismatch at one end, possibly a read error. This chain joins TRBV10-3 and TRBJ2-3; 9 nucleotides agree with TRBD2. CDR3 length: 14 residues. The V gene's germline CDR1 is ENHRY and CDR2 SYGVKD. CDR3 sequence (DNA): TGTGCCATCAGTGTACTAGCGGGCACAGCTACGCAGTATTTT. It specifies CAISVLAGTATQYF.

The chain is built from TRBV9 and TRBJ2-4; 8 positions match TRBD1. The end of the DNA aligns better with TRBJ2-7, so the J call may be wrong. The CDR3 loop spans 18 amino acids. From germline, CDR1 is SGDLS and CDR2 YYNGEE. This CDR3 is CASSQGTGPTSLPYEQYF. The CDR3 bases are TGTGCCAGCAGCCAAGGGACAGGCCCAACCTCCCTTCCGTACGAGCAGTACTTC.

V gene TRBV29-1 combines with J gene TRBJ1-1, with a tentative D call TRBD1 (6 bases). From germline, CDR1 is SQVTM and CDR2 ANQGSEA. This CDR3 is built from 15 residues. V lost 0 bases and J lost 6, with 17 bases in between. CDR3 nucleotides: TGCAGCGTTGAAGACACGGCTAGGGGGGGGGCTGAAGCTTTCTTT. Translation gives CSVEDTARGGAEAFF.

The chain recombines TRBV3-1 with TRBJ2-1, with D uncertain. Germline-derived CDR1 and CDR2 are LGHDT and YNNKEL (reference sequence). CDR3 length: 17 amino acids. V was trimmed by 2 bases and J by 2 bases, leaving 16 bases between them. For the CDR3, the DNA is TGTGCCAGCAGCCAACAATATCGGACGAAAGCCTACAATGAGCAGTTCTTC. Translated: CASSQQYRTKAYNEQFF.

In DNA form, the CDR3 reads TGTGCCAGCAGCCTAGGTGGAGGGGTGCAGTACTTC. Its protein is CASSLGGGVQYF. This chain connects TRBV3-1 to TRBJ2-5; D may be TRBD2 (6 bases). The CDR3 covers 12 residues. Trimming removed 4 bases from V and 11 bases from J, with 14 bases in between. CDR1 is LGHDT, CDR2 YNNKEL, per germline (reference sequence).

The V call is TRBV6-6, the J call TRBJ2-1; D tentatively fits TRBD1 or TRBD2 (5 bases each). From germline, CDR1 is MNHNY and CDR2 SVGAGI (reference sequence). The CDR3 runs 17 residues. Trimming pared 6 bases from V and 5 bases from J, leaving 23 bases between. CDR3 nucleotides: TGTGCCAGCAGCCTTACCCCACCGGGACCGCTAAACAATGAGCAGTTCTTC. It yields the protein CASSLTPPGPLNNEQFF.

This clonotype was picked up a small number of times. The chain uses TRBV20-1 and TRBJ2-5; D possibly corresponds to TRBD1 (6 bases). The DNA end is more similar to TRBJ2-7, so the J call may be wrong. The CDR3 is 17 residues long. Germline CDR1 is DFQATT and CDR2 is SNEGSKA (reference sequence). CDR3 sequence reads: CSARDSRKTGVTYEQYF. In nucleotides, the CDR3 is TGCAGTGCTAGAGATTCCCGTAAGACAGGAGTAACCTACGAGCAGTACTTC.

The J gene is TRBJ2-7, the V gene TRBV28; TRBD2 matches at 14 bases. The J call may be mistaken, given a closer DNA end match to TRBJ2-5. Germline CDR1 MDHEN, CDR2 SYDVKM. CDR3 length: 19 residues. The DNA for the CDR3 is TGTGCCAGCAGTTCCCTCGAGTCGACTAGCGGGAGGGTGGGAGAGACCCAGTACTTC. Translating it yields CASSSLESTSGRVGETQYF.

Here the CDR3 DNA reads TGTGCCAGCAGCCAAGCATCGTACGATGGCTACACCTTC. Residues: CASSQASYDGYTF. V is TRBV14 and J is TRBJ1-2, with D uncertain. Trimming left V 1 base short and J 6 bases short, with 9 bases between. The CDR3 sequence is 13 residues long. CDR1 is SGHDN and CDR2 is FVKESK in the germline V gene.

In DNA, the CDR3 is TGCAGTACAAGTCCAGCGGGGTTTAGCTCCTACAATGAGCAGTTCTTC. Its protein product is CSTSPAGFSSYNEQFF. The gene calls are TRBV20-1 and TRBJ2-1, with TRBD2 matching over 7 bases. The V gene's germline CDR1 is DFQATT and CDR2 SNEGSKA (reference sequence). V was pared by 8 bases and J by 0 bases, with 13 bases of the junction left unmatched. The CDR3 loop spans 16 amino acids.

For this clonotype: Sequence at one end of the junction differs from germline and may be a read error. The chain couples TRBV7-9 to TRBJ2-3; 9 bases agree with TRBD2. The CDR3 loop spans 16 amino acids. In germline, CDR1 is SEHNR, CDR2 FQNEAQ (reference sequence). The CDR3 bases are TGCGCCGTGGAGGTAGCGGGAGTGTTTCGATTAGATACGCAGTATTTT. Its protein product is CAVEVAGVFRLDTQYF.

In nucleotides, the CDR3 is TGTGCCAGCAGCTTTGAGGGGGCCTCCCGCGAGCAGTACTTC. Translation: CASSFEGASREQYF. The chain uses TRBV9 and TRBJ2-7, with 7 nucleotides matching TRBD1. CDR3 length: 14 residues. The V segment lost 4 bases and the J segment 6 bases; nucleotides outside the gene matches: 10. Germline lookup yields CDR1 SGDLS and CDR2 YYNGEE.